The present T cell receptor (beta chain) was sequenced within a study of technical replicates of blood from a handful of donors (dated by TCRdb to between 2016 and 2019). CDR1 and CDR2 were assigned from the germline V gene as SQVTM and ANQGSEA. The CDR3 runs 14 amino acids, cysteine and phenylalanine included. CDR3 DNA only is kept here, 42 bases in frame from base 1. Receptor libraries were prepared by the immunoSEQ multiplex PCR assay. TCRdb retrieved this table from immuneACCESS and kept in-frame rearrangements only. Not all clones are present; in checked studies, unresolved V genes account for under half, and no reason is known for the remainder. Present in this sample are about 49,000 clones, around 90% of which were seen just once. The ten largest clones represent around 3.9% of the sample. Comments on this clone: Its antigen is currently not known. Base qualities were left out, and no much larger clone turns up one base away.

The TCR comes from a human donor in good health. Some clones in this sample may be carry-over from other donors' samples. The source material was PBMCs. The rearrangement joined TRBV29-1 to TRBJ2-6; a tentative D call is TRBD2 (6 bases match). The CDR3 amino acid sequence is: CGAGGYSGANVLTF. Here is the DNA: TGCGGGGCCGGGGGTTACTCTGGGGCCAACGTCCTGACTTTC.